The present TCR beta chain was sequenced within a study of CD8+ T cells in alopecia areata. Overall study findings and caveats: Sequence data from scalp samples additionally include resident alphabeta T cells of normal skin.

The germline V gene has CDR1 SGHAT and CDR2 FQNNGV. Trimming cost V 4 bases and J 5 bases; bases outside gene matches: 6. There are 14 residues in the CDR3. Extracted from the samples, RNA was reverse transcribed into cDNA to serve as the sequencing template. Sequencing used immunoSEQ multiplex PCR; TCRdb keeps in-frame clones, though not all of them. This table has 200,000 to 250,000 clones, about two fifths appearing once. Noted treatment: oral pan-JAK inhibitor, 5-10 mg twice daily. Collected material from alopecia areata patients comprised lesional scalp punch biopsies and peripheral blood. Worth noting for this clone: The antigen is undetermined.

The receptor comes from a human donor with alopecia areata. V usage is TRBV11-2 and J usage is TRBJ1-1; 8 positions agree with TRBD1. The sequenced sample was CD4+ T cells sorted from blood, obtained at roughly week 30, from a patient treated with tofacitinib. CDR3 sequence reads: CASSSRTGRTEAFF. The CDR3 region has the DNA TGTGCCAGCAGCTCCCGGACAGGGAGGACTGAAGCTTTCTTT.